The rows below give T cell receptor beta chains drawn from one sample of a study of PD-1 blockade in mismatch repair-deficient tumors. The table came from immunoSEQ multiplex PCR; TCRdb's copy has only in-frame clones and leaves some out. The profile shows some 110,000 clones, around 80% of them singletons. Sequencing was performed on peripheral blood, taken approximately 60 weeks after starting pembrolizumab. The source of these receptors is an adult with mismatch repair-deficient cancer. CDR3s include the opening cysteine and the closing phenylalanine or tryptophan. The D gene is left open where the match is weak. Clone size appears in some rows only: once, few, many, or a class for an expanded clone.

clone_size j_call d_call v_call cdr3_nt cdr3_aa
. TRBJ1-1 . TRBV13 TGTGCCAGCAGCTTAGGCCGTATGGGTGAAGCTTTCTTT CASSLGRMGEAFF
. TRBJ1-2 . TRBV2 TGTGCCAGCTCAGGACCGGGAGGCTATGGCTACACCTTC CASSGPGGYGYTF
few TRBJ2-2 . TRBV9 TGTGCCAGCAGCGTAGGAAGCCCGGGGACCGGGGAGCTGTTTTTT CASSVGSPGTGELFF
. TRBJ1-1 . TRBV11-1 TGTGCCAGCAGCTTAACAACGGTGAACACTGAAGCTTTCTTT CASSLTTVNTEAFF
. TRBJ2-5 . TRBV5-4 TGTGCCAGCAGCTTCGATTTAGCCCTCCCAGAGACCCAGTACTTC CASSFDLALPETQYF
. TRBJ1-1 TRBD1 TRBV4-2 TGTGCCAGCAGCCAAGATTCGGGACAGAATGAAGCTTTCTTT CASSQDSGQNEAFF
. TRBJ2-6 TRBD1 TRBV5-1 TGCGCCAGCAGCTTCGGGGACAGGGACTCTGGGGCCAACGTCCTGACTTTC CASSFGDRDSGANVLTF
. TRBJ1-1 . TRBV7-9 TGTGCCAGCAGCTTAGAGGGGGGAACTGAAGCTTTCTTT CASSLEGGTEAFF
. TRBJ2-3 . TRBV27 TGTGCCAGCAGTCCCTCGGCCGGGGAACTCGTGACAGATACGCAGTATTTT CASSPSAGELVTDTQYF
. TRBJ2-3 TRBD2 TRBV5-4 TGTGCCAGCAGCTTGGTGGGCTTACTAGCGGGAGACACAGATACGCAGTATTTT CASSLVGLLAGDTDTQYF
. TRBJ2-1 . TRBV6-1 TGTGCCAGCAGTGAAGCGCACTTTCGCGGAGATGAGCAGTTCTTC CASSEAHFRGDEQFF